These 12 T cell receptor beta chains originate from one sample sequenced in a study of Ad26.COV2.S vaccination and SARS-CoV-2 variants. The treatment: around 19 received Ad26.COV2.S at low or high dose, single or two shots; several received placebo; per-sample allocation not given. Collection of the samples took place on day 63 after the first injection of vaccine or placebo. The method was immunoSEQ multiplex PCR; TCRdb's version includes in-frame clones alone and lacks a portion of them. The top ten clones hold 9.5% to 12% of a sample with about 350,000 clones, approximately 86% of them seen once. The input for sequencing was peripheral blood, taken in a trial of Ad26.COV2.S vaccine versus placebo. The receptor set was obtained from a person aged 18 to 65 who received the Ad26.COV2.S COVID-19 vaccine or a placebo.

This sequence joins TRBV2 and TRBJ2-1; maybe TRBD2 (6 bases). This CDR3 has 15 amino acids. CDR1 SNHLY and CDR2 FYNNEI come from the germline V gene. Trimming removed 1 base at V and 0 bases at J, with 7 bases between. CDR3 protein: CASSEVGGSYNEQFF. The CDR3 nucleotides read TGTGCCAGCAGTGAAGTCGGGGGCTCCTACAATGAGCAGTTCTTC.

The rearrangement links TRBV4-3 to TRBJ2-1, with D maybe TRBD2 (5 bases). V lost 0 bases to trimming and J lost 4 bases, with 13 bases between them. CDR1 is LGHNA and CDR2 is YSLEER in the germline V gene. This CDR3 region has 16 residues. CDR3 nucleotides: TGCGCCAGCAGCCAAGACAGGCTAGCAGCGTACAATGAGCAGTTCTTC. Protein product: CASSQDRLAAYNEQFF.

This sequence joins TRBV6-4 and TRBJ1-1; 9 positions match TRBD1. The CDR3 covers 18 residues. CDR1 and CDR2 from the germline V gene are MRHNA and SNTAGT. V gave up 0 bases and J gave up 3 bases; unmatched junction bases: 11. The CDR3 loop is CASSDSIGTGLGDTEAFF. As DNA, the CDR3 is TGTGCCAGCAGTGACTCGATAGGGACAGGGTTAGGAGACACTGAAGCTTTCTTT.

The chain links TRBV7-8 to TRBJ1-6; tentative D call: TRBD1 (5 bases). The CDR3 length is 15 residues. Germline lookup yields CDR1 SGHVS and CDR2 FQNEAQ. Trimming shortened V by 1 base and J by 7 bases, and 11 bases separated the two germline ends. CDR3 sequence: CASSLVQGTNSPLHF. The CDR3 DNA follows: TGTGCCAGCAGCTTAGTTCAGGGTACGAATTCACCCCTCCACTTT.

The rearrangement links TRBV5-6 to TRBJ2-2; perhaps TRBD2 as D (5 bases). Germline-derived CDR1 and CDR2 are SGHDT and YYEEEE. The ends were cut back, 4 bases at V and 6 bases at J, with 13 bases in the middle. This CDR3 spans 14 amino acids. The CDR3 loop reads CASSPRTGSGELFF. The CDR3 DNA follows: TGTGCCAGCAGCCCTCGGACGGGATCCGGGGAGCTGTTTTTT.

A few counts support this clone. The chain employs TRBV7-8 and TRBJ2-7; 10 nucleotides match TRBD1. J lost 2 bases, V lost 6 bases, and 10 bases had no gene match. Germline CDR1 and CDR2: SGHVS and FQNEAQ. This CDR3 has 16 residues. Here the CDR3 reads CASRRPGDRGTYEQYF. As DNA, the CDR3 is TGTGCCAGCAGACGCCCTGGGGACAGGGGAACCTACGAGCAGTACTTC. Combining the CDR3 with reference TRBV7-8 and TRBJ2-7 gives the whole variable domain GAGVSQSPRYKVAKRGQDVALRCDPISGHVSLFWYQQALGQGPEFLTYFQNEAQLDKSGLPSDRFFAERPEGSVSTLKIQRTQQEDSAVYLCASRRPGDRGTYEQYFGPGTRLTVT.

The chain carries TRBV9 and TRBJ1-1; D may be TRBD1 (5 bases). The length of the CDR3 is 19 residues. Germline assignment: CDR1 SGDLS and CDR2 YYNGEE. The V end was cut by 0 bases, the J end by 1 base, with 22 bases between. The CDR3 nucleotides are TGTGCCAGCAGCGTAGACGGAGGGTGGGGGATAGGCGCGAACACTGAAGCTTTCTTT. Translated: CASSVDGGWGIGANTEAFF. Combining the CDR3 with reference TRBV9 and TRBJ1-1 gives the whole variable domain DSGVTQTPKHLITATGQRVTLRCSPRSGDLSVYWYQQSLDQGLQFLIQYYNGEERAKGNILERFSAQQFPDLHSELNLSSLELGDSALYFCASSVDGGWGIGANTEAFFGQGTRLTVV.

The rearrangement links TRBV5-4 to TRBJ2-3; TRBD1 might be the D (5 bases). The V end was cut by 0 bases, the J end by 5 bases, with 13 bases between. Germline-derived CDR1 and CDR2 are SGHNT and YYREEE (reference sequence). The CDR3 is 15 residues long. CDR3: CASSLGGWGGDTQYF. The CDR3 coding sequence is TGTGCCAGCAGCTTGGGGGGTTGGGGCGGAGATACGCAGTATTTT.

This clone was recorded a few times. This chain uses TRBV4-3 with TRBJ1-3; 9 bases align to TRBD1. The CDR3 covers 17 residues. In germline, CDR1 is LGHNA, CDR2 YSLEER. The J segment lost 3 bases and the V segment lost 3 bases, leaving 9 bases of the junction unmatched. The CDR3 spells CASSQAVGTGIGNTIYF. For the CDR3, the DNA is TGCGCCAGCAGCCAGGCGGTCGGGACAGGGATTGGAAACACCATATATTTT.

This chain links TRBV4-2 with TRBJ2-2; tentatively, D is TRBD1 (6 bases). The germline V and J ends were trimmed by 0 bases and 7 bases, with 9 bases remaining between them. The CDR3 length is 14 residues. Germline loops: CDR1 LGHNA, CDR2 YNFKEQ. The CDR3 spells CASSQDRGGGELFF. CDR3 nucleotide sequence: TGTGCCAGCAGCCAAGACAGGGGTGGCGGGGAGCTGTTTTTT.

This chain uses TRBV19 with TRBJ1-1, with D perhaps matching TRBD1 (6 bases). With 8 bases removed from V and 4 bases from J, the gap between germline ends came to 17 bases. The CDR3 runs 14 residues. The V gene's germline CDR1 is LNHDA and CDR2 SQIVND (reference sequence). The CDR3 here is CASGRGGEITEAFF. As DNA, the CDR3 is TGTGCCAGTGGCCGGGGGGGCGAAATCACTGAAGCTTTCTTT.

The CDR3 is CASSGTTGNTIYF. Here the CDR3 DNA reads TGTGCCAGCAGCGGGACAACTGGAAACACCATATATTTT. The chain joins TRBV11-3 to TRBJ1-3; D is possibly TRBD1 (6 bases). Trimming took off 5 bases at V and 2 bases at J, with 7 bases between the two ends. CDR1 SGHNT and CDR2 YENEEA come from the germline V gene. The CDR3 sequence is 13 residues long.